The source of this T cell receptor beta chain is a study of Ad26.COV2.S vaccination and SARS-CoV-2 variants. TCRdb's copy holds only in-frame clones and misses some; the assay was immunoSEQ multiplex PCR. The table lists over 400,000 clones, around 92% of them singletons, with less than 2% in the top ten. Treatment indicated: 15 to 20 received Ad26.COV2.S at low or high dose, single or two shots; roughly five received placebo; per-sample allocation not given. Sample collection was performed on day 63 after the first vaccine or placebo injection. Donation came from an adult in Boston who was aged 18-55 years. This CDR3 region has 15 residues. Per the germline V gene, CDR1 is MDHEN and CDR2 is SYDVKM. With 2 bases clipped from V and 5 bases from J, the junction kept 5 bases outside the gene matches.

The J gene is TRBJ2-5, the V gene TRBV28; 10 bases line up with TRBD2. The TCR comes from a person aged 18-65 years who received the Ad26.COV2.S COVID-19 vaccine or a placebo. The source was peripheral blood, collected in a trial of Ad26.COV2.S vaccine versus placebo. The CDR3 loop is CASSLSGGAVETQYF. In nucleotides, the CDR3 is TGTGCCAGCAGTTTAAGCGGGGGGGCCGTGGAGACCCAGTACTTC.